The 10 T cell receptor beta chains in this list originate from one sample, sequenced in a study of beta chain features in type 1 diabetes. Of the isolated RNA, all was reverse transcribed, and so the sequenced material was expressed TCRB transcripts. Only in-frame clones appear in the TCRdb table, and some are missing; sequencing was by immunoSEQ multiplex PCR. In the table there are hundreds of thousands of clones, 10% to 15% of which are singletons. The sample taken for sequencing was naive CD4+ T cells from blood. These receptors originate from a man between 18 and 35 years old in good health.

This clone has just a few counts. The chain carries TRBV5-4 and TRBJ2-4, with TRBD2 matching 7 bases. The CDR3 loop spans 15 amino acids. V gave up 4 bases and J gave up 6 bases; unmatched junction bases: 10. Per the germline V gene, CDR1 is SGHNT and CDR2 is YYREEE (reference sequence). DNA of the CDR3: TGTGCCAGCAGCCGGGGGAGGGGTTACGGAAACATTCAGTACTTC. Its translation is CASSRGRGYGNIQYF.

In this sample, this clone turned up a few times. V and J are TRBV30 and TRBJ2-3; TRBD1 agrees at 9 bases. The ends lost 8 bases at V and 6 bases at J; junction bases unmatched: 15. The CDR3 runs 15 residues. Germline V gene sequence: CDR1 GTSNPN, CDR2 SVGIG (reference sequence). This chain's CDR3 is CANSPTGGGGDTQYF. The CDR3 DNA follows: TGTGCCAACTCACCGACAGGGGGTGGAGGGGATACGCAGTATTTT. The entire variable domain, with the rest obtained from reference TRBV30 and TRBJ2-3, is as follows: SQTIHQWPATLVQPVGSPLSLECTVEGTSNPNLYWYRQAAGRGLQLLFYSVGIGQISSEVPQNLSASRPQDRQFILSSKKLLLSDSGFYLCANSPTGGGGDTQYFGPGTRLTVL.

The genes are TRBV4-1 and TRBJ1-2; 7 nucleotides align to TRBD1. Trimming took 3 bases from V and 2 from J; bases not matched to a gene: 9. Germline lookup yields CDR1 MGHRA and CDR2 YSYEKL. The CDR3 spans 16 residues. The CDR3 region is CASSHPLRGGNYGYTF. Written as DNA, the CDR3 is TGCGCCAGCAGCCATCCGCTCAGAGGGGGCAACTATGGCTACACCTTC.

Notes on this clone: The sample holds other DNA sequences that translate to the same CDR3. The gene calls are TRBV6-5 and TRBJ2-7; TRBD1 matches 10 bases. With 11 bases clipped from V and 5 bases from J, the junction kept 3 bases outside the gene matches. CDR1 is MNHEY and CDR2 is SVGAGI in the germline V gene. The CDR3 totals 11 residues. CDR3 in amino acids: CAGGQGNEQYF. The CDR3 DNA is TGTGCCGGGGGACAGGGGAACGAGCAGTACTTC.

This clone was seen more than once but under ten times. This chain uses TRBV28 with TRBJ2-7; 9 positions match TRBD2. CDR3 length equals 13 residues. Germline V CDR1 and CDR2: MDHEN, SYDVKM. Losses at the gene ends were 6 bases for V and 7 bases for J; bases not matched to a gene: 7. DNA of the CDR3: TGTGCCAGCAGCTCCCCAGGACTAGCGGAGCAGTACTTC. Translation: CASSSPGLAEQYF.

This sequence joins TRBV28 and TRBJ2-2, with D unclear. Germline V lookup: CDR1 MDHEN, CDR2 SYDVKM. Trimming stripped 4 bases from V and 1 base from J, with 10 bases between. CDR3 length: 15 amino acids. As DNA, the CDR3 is TGTGCCAGCAGTTACAAGAATTGGAACACCGGGGAGCTGTTTTTT. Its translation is CASSYKNWNTGELFF.

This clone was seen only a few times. For the CDR3, the DNA is TGTGCCAGCTCACCGGGAGCGGCGTCATACGAGCAGTACTTC. Its protein product is CASSPGAASYEQYF. The rearrangement links TRBV18 to TRBJ2-7; D might be TRBD2 (5 bases). The germline V gene has CDR1 KGHSH and CDR2 LQKENI. The CDR3 contains 14 residues. The V gene lost 3 bases and the J gene lost 4 bases, with 13 bases spanning the gap.

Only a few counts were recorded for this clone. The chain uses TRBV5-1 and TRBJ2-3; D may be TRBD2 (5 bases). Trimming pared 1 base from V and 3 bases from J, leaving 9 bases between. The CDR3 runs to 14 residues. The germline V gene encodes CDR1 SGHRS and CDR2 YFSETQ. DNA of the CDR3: TGCGCCAGCAGCTTGTCTAGCAGAACAGATACGCAGTATTTT. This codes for CASSLSSRTDTQYF.

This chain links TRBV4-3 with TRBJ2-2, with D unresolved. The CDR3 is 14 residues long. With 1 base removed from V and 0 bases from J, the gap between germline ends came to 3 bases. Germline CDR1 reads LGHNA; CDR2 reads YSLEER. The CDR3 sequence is CASSQATNTGELFF. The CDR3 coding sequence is TGCGCCAGCAGCCAAGCCACGAACACCGGGGAGCTGTTTTTT.

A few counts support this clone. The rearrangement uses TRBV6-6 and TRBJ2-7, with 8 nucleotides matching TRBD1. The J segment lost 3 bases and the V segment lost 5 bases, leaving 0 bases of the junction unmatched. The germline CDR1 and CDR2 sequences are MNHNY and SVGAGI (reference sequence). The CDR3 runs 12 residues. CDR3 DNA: TGTGCCAGCAGTGACAGGGGCTACGAGCAGTACTTC. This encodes CASSDRGYEQYF.